This T cell receptor beta chain was captured in a study of blood T cell repertoires in COVID-19. At the level of the study: Samples taken during acute and convalescent COVID-19 were collected in the United States, Italy and Spain. From T cells, B-cell-depleted T cells, or PBMCs came the material, which was cDNA or gDNA.

Methods used by the authors: Nucleated cell number was recorded as an estimate derived from reference gene primer amplification. This table comes from immunoSEQ multiplex PCR, and its TCRdb copy is limited to in-frame clones, with some not included. The V and J calls and clone size are taken from that table; D and trimming were inferred from the DNA. Of roughly 330,000 clones listed, around 89% are singletons. V was cut by 5 bases and J by 0 bases, with 14 bases left in between. The CDR3 runs to 16 residues. Germline V lookup: CDR1 MNHNY, CDR2 SVGAGI (reference sequence). Specimen: peripheral blood. The receptor's source is a woman aged 45-65 years with active or convalescent COVID-19. The chain has TRBV6-6 and TRBJ1-3, with D possibly being TRBD1 (5 bases). CDR3 residues: CASSRLGLYSGNTIYF. DNA for the CDR3: TGTGCCAGCAGTCGACTGGGACTATACTCTGGAAACACCATATATTTT.